One sample yielded the 16 T cell receptor beta chains listed below, sequenced in a study of T cells after yellow fever vaccination. Each CDR3 protein is one row after TCRdb ran MiXCR on the 5' RACE reads. The sample lists 550,000 or so distinct CDR3 sequences, 15% to 20% occurring once. Sequenced here: PBMCs, sampled 15 days after the yellow fever booster vaccination. Receptors were obtained from a man aged 25-45 years who received the YFV17D yellow fever vaccine.

The rearrangement joins TRBV7-2 to TRBJ2-1; D gene uncertain. Trimming pared 5 bases from V and 9 bases from J, leaving 14 bases between. The CDR3 loop spans 13 amino acids. CDR1 and CDR2 from the germline V gene are SGHTA and FQGNSA. CDR3 in amino acids: CASSTRPEPEQFF. The CDR3 DNA follows: TGTGCCAGCAGCACCCGCCCCGAGCCTGAGCAGTTCTTC.

The genes are TRBV3-1 and TRBJ1-2; D gene unclear. Germline CDR1 reads LGHDT; CDR2 reads YNNKEL (reference sequence). The CDR3 totals 14 residues. The V end lost 2 bases, the J end lost 1 base, and 8 bases lay between the germline ends. CDR3 in DNA: TGTGCCAGCAGCCAACGTGGTTTTAACTATGGCTACACCTTC. Translation gives CASSQRGFNYGYTF.

In this sample, this clonotype turned up many times. It is unclear where the CDR3 begins or ends on the DNA, so no DNA is shown, and the CDR3 is as TCRdb lists it. This sequence joins TRBV12-3 or TRBV12-4 and TRBJ1-5. The CDR3 adds up to 12 amino acids, both ends counted. CDR3 in amino acids: CASSSSAQPQHF.

This chain links TRBV25-1 with TRBJ2-2; TRBD1 aligns across 8 bases. The CDR3 totals 16 residues. Unmatched junction bases numbered 7, after V lost 1 base and J lost 6 bases. Germline V gene lookup returns CDR1 MGHDK and CDR2 SYGVNS. CDR3 amino acids: CASSEWGRGRAGELFF. For the CDR3, the DNA is TGTGCCAGCAGTGAATGGGGCAGGGGGCGCGCCGGGGAGCTGTTTTTT.

The genes are TRBV20-1 and TRBJ2-7; 7 bases map to TRBD1. The CDR3 has 13 amino acids. V lost 3 bases, J lost 4 bases, and 6 bases stayed unmatched. CDR1 is DFQATT, CDR2 SNEGSKA, per germline (reference sequence). The CDR3 sequence: CSASRDRRYEQYF. The CDR3 DNA sequence: TGCAGTGCTAGCCGGGACAGAAGATACGAGCAGTACTTC.

This chain joins TRBV11-2 and TRBJ2-1; possibly TRBD1 for D (5 bases). Trimming took 6 bases from V and 2 from J, leaving 14 bases between them. The germline gives CDR1 SGHAT, CDR2 FQNNGV. The CDR3 is 15 residues long. The CDR3 is CASRPGSLTYNEQFF. DNA for the CDR3: TGTGCCAGCAGGCCAGGGTCCCTTACCTACAATGAGCAGTTCTTC.

The rearrangement links TRBV28 to TRBJ2-7; D gene ambiguous. Germline CDR1 reads MDHEN; CDR2 reads SYDVKM. This CDR3 spans 13 amino acids. The germline V and J ends were trimmed by 5 bases and 0 bases, with 8 bases remaining between them. CDR3 in DNA: TGTGCCAGCAGTATCGGCAACTCCTACGAGCAGTACTTC. Translated: CASSIGNSYEQYF.

This sequence joins TRBV20-1 and TRBJ2-1, with 8 positions matching TRBD2. Germline V CDR1 and CDR2: DFQATT, SNEGSKA (reference sequence). The CDR3 covers 16 residues. The junction had 11 bases not matched to a gene; V was cut back by 3 bases and J by 4 bases. CDR3 nucleotides: TGCAGTGCTAGGTCCCTTACTAGCGGAGCTTACAATGAGCAGTTCTTC. Protein sequence: CSARSLTSGAYNEQFF.

This clonotype has only a few counts. V and J are TRBV27 and TRBJ2-3; a possible D gene is TRBD2 (5 bases). This CDR3 contains 13 residues. Trimming cost V 5 bases and J 1 base, with 7 bases left between them. Germline V gives CDR1 MNHEY, CDR2 SMNVEV (reference sequence). The chain's CDR3 is CASSGSGTDTQYF. CDR3 DNA: TGTGCCAGCAGTGGGAGTGGCACAGATACGCAGTATTTT.

This clonotype was counted only a few times. The V gene is TRBV7-2, the J gene TRBJ2-7, with 7 positions matching TRBD2. V lost 3 bases to trimming and J lost 6 bases; unmatched junction nucleotides: 8. There are 14 residues in the CDR3. Germline CDR1 reads SGHTA; CDR2 reads FQGNSA. CDR3 DNA: TGTGCCAGCAGCTTGGGGGGGGATTCTATCGAGCAGTACTTC. Translating it yields CASSLGGDSIEQYF.

As concerns this clonotype: A junction boundary mismatches the germline segment, possibly from a read error. This sequence joins TRBV14 and TRBJ2-1, with unresolved D. Germline V gives CDR1 SGHDN, CDR2 FVKESK. This CDR3 has 12 residues. The CDR3 reads CVSSPYDNEQFF. DNA for the CDR3: TGTGTCAGCAGCCCGTACGACAATGAGCAGTTCTTC. Supplemented by reference TRBV14 and TRBJ2-1, the full variable domain reads EAGVTQFPSHSVIEKGQTVTLRCDPISGHDNLYWYRRVMGKEIKFLLHFVKESKQDESGMPNNRFLAERTGGTYSTLKVQPAELEDSGVYFCVSSPYDNEQFFGPGTRLTVL.

The chain links TRBV3-1 to TRBJ2-1; 11 positions match TRBD2. Per germline, CDR1 LGHDT and CDR2 YNNKEL (reference sequence). The CDR3 covers 15 residues. Unmatched junction bases numbered 4, after V lost 8 bases and J lost 1 base. The CDR3, as DNA: TGTGCCAGCGAGACTAGCGGGATATCCTACAATGAGCAGTTCTTC. As protein: CASETSGISYNEQFF.

A note on this clonotype: One junction end disagrees with the germline gene, perhaps due to a read error. The chain is built from TRBV6-1 and TRBJ2-2; no clear D gene. The CDR3 length is 13 residues. Germline values: CDR1 MNHNS, CDR2 SASEGT. CDR3 sequence reads: CASKIGTAGELFF. The CDR3 DNA is TGTGCCAGCAAGATCGGCACTGCCGGCGAGCTGTTTTTT.

This clonotype has a handful of counts. The rearrangement uses TRBV7-6 and TRBJ1-4; 9 bases line up with TRBD1. CDR1 SGHVS and CDR2 FNYEAQ come from the germline V gene. This CDR3 comprises 15 residues. After removal of 4 bases from V and 3 bases from J, the junction contained 3 bases not matched to a gene. For the CDR3, the DNA is TGTGCCAGCAGCTGGAGGACAGGGGCTAATGAAAAACTGTTTTTT. The encoded protein is CASSWRTGANEKLFF.

The chain joins TRBV7-8 to TRBJ1-2; the D gene is possibly TRBD1 (6 bases). V was pared by 1 base and J by 5 bases, with 17 bases between. CDR1 is SGHVS, CDR2 FQNEAQ, per germline. This CDR3 is 16 amino acids long. DNA for the CDR3: TGTGCCAGCAGCTTAGAGGCAGGGGAGGGGAGTTATGGCTACACCTTC. Its protein is CASSLEAGEGSYGYTF.

The chain couples TRBV12-3 or TRBV12-4 to TRBJ1-3; D is uncertain. This CDR3 contains 16 residues. V dropped 5 bases and J dropped 0 bases, with 14 bases sitting between them. The CDR3, as DNA: TGTGCCAGCAGTCCTTGGACGCAGAGCTCTGGAAACACCATATATTTT. Translating it yields CASSPWTQSSGNTIYF.